Each of the 30 T cell receptor beta chains below was sequenced from the same sample in a study of T cell responses to AZD1222 COVID-19 vaccine. TCRdb's copy holds only in-frame clones and misses some; the assay was immunoSEQ multiplex PCR. Of 150,000 to 200,000 clones in the sample, about nine tenths are singletons; the top ten hold 2.5% to 3.5%. The sample in question was peripheral blood, obtained on day 0 of AZD1222 vaccination. The receptors here all came from an adult in good health.

The CDR3 is CASSLAGTQSGEQYF. The CDR3 region has the DNA TGTGCCAGCAGCTTAGCTGGCACGCAATCAGGCGAGCAGTACTTC. The V gene is TRBV7-2, the J gene TRBJ2-7; unclear D gene. With 0 bases removed from V and 6 bases from J, the gap between germline ends came to 15 bases. The germline CDR1 and CDR2 sequences are SGHTA and FQGNSA. The CDR3 consists of 15 residues. Looking up the rest from reference TRBV7-2 and TRBJ2-7 gives the full variable domain: GAGVSQSPSNKVTEKGKDVELRCDPISGHTALYWYRQSLGQGLEFLIYFQGNSAPDKSGLPSDRFSAERTGGSVSTLTIQRTQQEDSAVYLCASSLAGTQSGEQYFGPGTRLTVT.

The genes are TRBV3-1 (or the pseudogene TRBV3-2) and TRBJ2-5, with 8 bases that match TRBD1. Germline loops: CDR1 LGHDT, CDR2 YNNKEL (reference sequence). Germline trimming cut 1 base from V and 2 bases from J; bases unmatched to any gene: 12. CDR3 size: 18 residues. The CDR3 bases are TGTGCCAGCAGCCAAGCCCGACAGGGGCGGGGAAAGCAAGAGACCCAGTACTTC. It specifies CASSQARQGRGKQETQYF.

This sequence joins TRBV7-2 and TRBJ2-2; D possibly corresponds to TRBD2 (5 bases). This CDR3 has 14 residues. Germline V gene lookup returns CDR1 SGHTA and CDR2 FQGNSA. V was clipped by 5 bases and J by 4 bases, with 11 bases between them. This chain's CDR3 is CASSRTGITGELFF. CDR3 coding DNA: TGTGCCAGCAGCCGGACGGGAATCACCGGGGAGCTGTTTTTT.

CDR3: CASSYLGGRPDEQFF. The CDR3 DNA sequence: TGTGCCAGCAGTTACTTAGGGGGACGTCCGGATGAGCAGTTCTTC. The genes are TRBV6-2 or TRBV6-3 and TRBJ2-1, with D possibly being TRBD1 (6 bases). The CDR3 spans 15 residues. Trimming took off 1 base at V and 8 bases at J, with 15 bases between the two ends. Germline V lookup: CDR1 MNHEY, CDR2 SVGEGT.

The rearrangement links TRBV6-5 to TRBJ2-4, with D possibly being TRBD2 (6 bases). Germline V gives CDR1 MNHEY, CDR2 SVGAGI. The CDR3 is made up of 14 amino acids. V was shortened by 8 bases and J by 8 bases, with 19 bases between the two germline ends. The CDR3 loop is CASASEVGVDIQYF. Written as DNA, the CDR3 is TGTGCCAGCGCTAGCGAGGTTGGGGTGGACATTCAGTACTTC.

J is TRBJ2-7 and V is TRBV5-4, with 10 bases identical to TRBD1. Germline loops: CDR1 SGHNT, CDR2 YYREEE (reference sequence). The CDR3 length is 15 residues. J lost 3 bases, V lost 0 bases, and 3 bases had no gene match. CDR3 nucleotide sequence: TGTGCCAGCAGCTTGGCCGGGACAGGGGTCTACGAGCAGTACTTC. This codes for CASSLAGTGVYEQYF.

The chain employs TRBV27 and TRBJ1-5, with unresolved D. Trimming shortened V by 10 bases and J by 2 bases, and 15 bases separated the two germline ends. The CDR3 length is 14 residues. Per the germline V gene, CDR1 is MNHEY and CDR2 is SMNVEV (reference sequence). CDR3 DNA: TGTGCCACCCCCGAAAGGTTGGGCAATCAGCCCCAGCATTTT. Translation: CATPERLGNQPQHF.

The gene calls are TRBV29-1 and TRBJ1-1, with D unresolved. The length of the CDR3 is 13 residues. Germline lookup yields CDR1 SQVTM and CDR2 ANQGSEA. V lost 2 bases and J lost 1, with 8 bases in between. CDR3 protein: CSVEIGPNTEAFF. The CDR3 bases are TGCAGCGTTGAAATCGGTCCGAACACTGAAGCTTTCTTT. Supplemented by reference TRBV29-1 and TRBJ1-1, the full variable domain reads SAVISQKPSRDICQRGTSLTIQCQVDSQVTMMFWYRQQPGQSLTLIATANQGSEATYESGFVIDKFPISRPNLTFSTLTVSNMSPEDSSIYLCSVEIGPNTEAFFGQGTRLTVV.

The J gene is TRBJ1-4, the V gene TRBV12-3 or TRBV12-4; D gene uncertain. The V end was cut by 3 bases, the J end by 5 bases, with 4 bases between. The CDR3 loop spans 12 amino acids. The CDR3 DNA is TGTGCCAGCAGTTTGGGGAATGAAAAACTGTTTTTT. Translating gives CASSLGNEKLFF.

The chain combines TRBV7-2 with TRBJ1-2; D is undetermined. Germline CDR1 reads SGHTA; CDR2 reads FQGNSA. V was shortened by 1 base and J by 8 bases, with 14 bases between the two germline ends. The CDR3 runs to 14 residues. The CDR3 reads CASSLGGVVEGYTF. CDR3 in DNA: TGTGCCAGCAGCTTAGGGGGAGTAGTGGAAGGCTACACCTTC.

This chain joins TRBV11-2 and TRBJ1-1, with D tentatively TRBD1 (5 bases). The CDR3 has 13 amino acids. The V gene lost 4 bases and the J gene lost 1 base, with 7 bases spanning the gap. The germline CDR1 and CDR2 sequences are SGHAT and FQNNGV. CDR3 amino acids: CASSWGENTEAFF. CDR3 DNA sequence: TGTGCCAGCAGCTGGGGCGAGAACACTGAAGCTTTCTTT. The full variable domain, its missing parts supplied by reference TRBV11-2 and TRBJ1-1, is EAGVAQSPRYKIIEKRQSVAFWCNPISGHATLYWYQQILGQGPKLLIQFQNNGVVDDSQLPKDRFSAERLKGVDSTLKIQPAKLEDSAVYLCASSWGENTEAFFGQGTRLTVV.

The chain couples TRBV11-2 to TRBJ1-5; possibly TRBD1 for D (5 bases). Trimming stripped 5 bases from V and 3 bases from J, with 14 bases between. Germline CDR1 SGHAT, CDR2 FQNNGV. This CDR3 spans 15 amino acids. Here the CDR3 reads CASSAGLGLNQPQHF. The CDR3 nucleotides are TGTGCCAGCAGCGCAGGGTTAGGCCTCAATCAGCCCCAGCATTTT.

This sequence joins TRBV5-4 and TRBJ1-3; D is ambiguous. The CDR3 is 13 amino acids. CDR1 is SGHNT, CDR2 YYREEE, per germline (reference sequence). The V end lost 4 bases, the J end lost 4 bases, and 9 bases lay between the germline ends. The CDR3 protein is CASSPRAGNTIYF. Here the CDR3 DNA reads TGTGCCAGCAGCCCCCGAGCGGGAAACACCATATATTTT.

The chain combines TRBV7-2 with TRBJ2-3; 12 bases map to TRBD2. Trimming at V came to 5 bases and at J to 2 bases, leaving 8 bases not matched to a gene. Germline CDR1 is SGHTA and CDR2 is FQGNSA. This CDR3 comprises 17 residues. The CDR3 DNA reads as TGTGCCAGCAGCCTCTCTAGCGGGGGGGGTCACACAGATACGCAGTATTTT. Its protein product is CASSLSSGGGHTDTQYF.

The chain couples TRBV12-3 or TRBV12-4 to TRBJ1-1, with D maybe TRBD1 (5 bases). V shed 2 bases and J shed 7 bases, with 8 bases lying between them. The CDR3 contains 12 residues. CDR3 sequence reads: CASSLLGVEAFF. The CDR3 region has the DNA TGTGCCAGCAGTTTACTGGGGGTTGAAGCTTTCTTT.

The chain uses TRBV19 and TRBJ2-1, with D possibly being TRBD2 (7 bases). Germline lookup yields CDR1 LNHDA and CDR2 SQIVND (reference sequence). V lost 5 bases and J lost 6, with 20 bases in between. The CDR3 has 16 residues. The CDR3 nucleotides read TGTGCCAGTAGTCTACTGGCGGGGGCCCGGACCAATGAGCAGTTCTTC. This gives the protein CASSLLAGARTNEQFF.

The chain carries TRBV30 and TRBJ1-2; D remains ambiguous. The CDR3 is made up of 13 amino acids. Trimming removed 3 bases from V and 0 bases from J, with 8 bases in between. Germline CDR1 GTSNPN, CDR2 SVGIG (reference sequence). The CDR3 protein is CAWRTASNYGYTF. In DNA, the CDR3 is TGTGCCTGGAGAACGGCCTCTAACTATGGCTACACCTTC.

The chain uses TRBV20-1 and TRBJ2-3; D might be TRBD1 (5 bases). The CDR3 is 11 amino acids. CDR1 and CDR2 from the germline V gene are DFQATT and SNEGSKA (reference sequence). V lost 7 bases and J lost 4, with 9 bases in between. The DNA for the CDR3 is TGCAGTGTGGGGCCGCCAGATACGCAGTATTTT. Protein: CSVGPPDTQYF.

This rearrangement joins TRBV1 to TRBJ1-6. TRBV1 is annotated as a pseudogene. CDR3 length: 15 residues. The CDR3 region is CTSSHPPDRDSPLHF. The CDR3 DNA is TGCACCAGCAGCCATCCCCCGGATAGGGATTCACCCCTCCACTTT.

This clone was counted only a few times. The V call is TRBV19, the J call TRBJ2-2, with 11 bases aligning to TRBD2. This CDR3 contains 14 residues. Germline V lookup: CDR1 LNHDA, CDR2 SQIVND (reference sequence). V dropped 11 bases and J dropped 1; count of bases not matched to a gene: 3. CDR3 coding DNA: TGTGCCGTAGGGACTAGCGGGAACACCGGGGAGCTGTTTTTT. This codes for CAVGTSGNTGELFF.

The gene calls are TRBV2 and TRBJ1-1; D gene unclear. V lost 3 bases, J lost 1 base, and 9 bases lay in between. CDR1 and CDR2 (germline): SNHLY, FYNNEI. This CDR3 comprises 14 residues. Here the CDR3 reads CASSDRLGNTEAFF. CDR3 nucleotide sequence: TGTGCCAGCAGTGACCGGCTGGGGAACACTGAAGCTTTCTTT.

This chain connects TRBV30 to TRBJ2-7, with TRBD1 identical over 8 bases. Trimming cost V 4 bases and J 0 bases; bases outside gene matches: 5. The CDR3 runs 14 residues. CDR1 is GTSNPN and CDR2 is SVGIG in the germline V gene (reference sequence). CDR3 nucleotides: TGTGCCTGGACTCGGACAGGGAGCTCCTACGAGCAGTACTTC. The encoded protein is CAWTRTGSSYEQYF.

This sequence joins TRBV10-3 and TRBJ1-6, with no clear D. The CDR3 sequence is 14 residues long. Between the trimmed V and J ends, which lost 2 bases and 5 bases, there was a span of 7 bases. Germline values: CDR1 ENHRY, CDR2 SYGVKD. CDR3 nucleotide sequence: TGTGCCATCAGTGAGGGGGATGATAATTCACCCCTCCACTTT. It specifies CAISEGDDNSPLHF.

The rearrangement uses TRBV11-1 and TRBJ2-3; D unresolved. CDR3 size: 15 residues. CDR1 is SGHAT, CDR2 FQDESV, per germline (reference sequence). Trimming took off 1 base at V and 0 bases at J, with 8 bases between the two ends. As DNA, the CDR3 is TGTGCCAGCAGCTTAGATACTTGGAGCACAGATACGCAGTATTTT. It translates to CASSLDTWSTDTQYF. Drawing the rest from reference TRBV11-1 and TRBJ2-3, the complete variable domain is EAEVAQSPRYKITEKSQAVAFWCDPISGHATLYWYRQILGQGPELLVQFQDESVVDDSQLPKDRFSAERLKGVDSTLKIQPAELGDSAMYLCASSLDTWSTDTQYFGPGTRLTVL.

This sequence joins TRBV9 and TRBJ2-1; 9 bases map to TRBD2. The CDR3 totals 15 residues. The trim removed 4 bases at V and 6 bases at J, leaving 8 bases unmatched. Germline V lookup: CDR1 SGDLS, CDR2 YYNGEE. Here the CDR3 reads CASSPSGGWANEQFF. The CDR3 DNA is TGTGCCAGCAGCCCAAGCGGGGGGTGGGCCAATGAGCAGTTCTTC.

The V gene is TRBV7-2, the J gene TRBJ2-7; D unresolved. Germline values: CDR1 SGHTA, CDR2 FQGNSA. Trimming stripped 1 base from V and 4 bases from J, with 5 bases between. This CDR3 is built from 12 residues. The CDR3 DNA reads TGTGCCAGCAGCTTAGTTGGGTACGAGCAGTACTTC. This sequence encodes CASSLVGYEQYF. The variable domain in full, with the rest retrieved from reference TRBV7-2 and TRBJ2-7, is GAGVSQSPSNKVTEKGKDVELRCDPISGHTALYWYRQSLGQGLEFLIYFQGNSAPDKSGLPSDRFSAERTGGSVSTLTIQRTQQEDSAVYLCASSLVGYEQYFGPGTRLTVT.

The V gene is TRBV4-2, the J gene TRBJ2-1, with 9 bases that match TRBD2. CDR1 and CDR2 (germline): LGHNA, YNFKEQ. The junction had 10 bases not matched to a gene; V was cut back by 1 base and J by 9 bases. This CDR3 contains 16 residues. CDR3 DNA sequence: TGTGCCAGCAGCCAAGGCGTAGCGGGGGTTCAGGTTGAGCAGTTCTTC. Translated: CASSQGVAGVQVEQFF.

The rearrangement links TRBV12-5 to TRBJ1-6; a weak D match, TRBD1 (6 bases). The CDR3 is made up of 17 amino acids. Trimming shortened V by 7 bases and J by 3 bases, and 19 bases separated the two germline ends. Germline V gene data show CDR1 as LGHNT and CDR2 as FRNRAP. CDR3 in DNA: TGTGCTAGTGCCCCAGGGGCCAGCAATCTCTATAATTCACCCCTCCACTTT. This codes for CASAPGASNLYNSPLHF.

V and J are TRBV27 and TRBJ1-2; no clear D gene. Trimming cost V 3 bases and J 3 bases, with 8 bases left between them. The CDR3 is made up of 13 amino acids. Germline values: CDR1 MNHEY, CDR2 SMNVEV (reference sequence). Here the CDR3 DNA reads TGTGCCAGCAGTTTGTCTGGGGACTATGGCTACACCTTC. Translated, it gives CASSLSGDYGYTF.

This sequence joins TRBV10-2 and TRBJ2-5, with D tentatively TRBD2 (6 bases). Trimming left V 0 bases short and J 7 bases short, with 15 bases between. Germline CDR1 reads WSHSY; CDR2 reads SAAADI. The CDR3 has 15 amino acids. The CDR3 region has the DNA TGCGCCAGCAGTGAGTCGCGGGGCCCGAGGGTGACCCAGTACTTC. Protein product: CASSESRGPRVTQYF.